This T cell receptor (beta chain) was found in a study of blood T cells in healthy people across ages. Each sample yielded at least 5 micrograms of PBMC total RNA. This clonotype was detected only a few times. PCR was performed a second time for about 7 to 11 cycles using a sample-barcoded 5' primer and a J-beta primer mix. The authors tagged each cDNA molecule using a template-switch adaptor with 12 random nucleotides. Using its own MiXCR run on the 5' RACE reads, TCRdb lists one record per CDR3 protein. In the table there are about 1.6 million distinct CDR3 sequences, roughly 32% of which are singletons. The sample was blood. The receptor was derived from a woman aged 25 to 39 in good health.

The CDR3 coding sequence is TGTGCCAGCGCCCAGCGGGAGCTAACGAAAAACATTCAGTACTTC. Its protein product is CASAQRELTKNIQYF. This rearrangement joins TRBV28 to TRBJ2-4; 8 positions match TRBD2. This CDR3 is 15 amino acids long. Germline CDR1 MDHEN, CDR2 SYDVKM. After removal of 8 bases from V and 4 bases from J, the junction contained 10 bases not matched to a gene.